The sequence of this T cell receptor beta chain was determined in a study of blood T cells in healthy people across ages. A J-beta primer mix and a sample-barcoded 5' primer were used in a second PCR of about 7 to 12 cycles. Carrying 12 random nucleotides, a template-switch adaptor labeled each individual cDNA molecule. MiXCR, run by TCRdb on the 5' RACE reads, gives a single entry per CDR3 protein. The repertoire includes around 1.5 million distinct CDR3 sequences, roughly 45% of them detected once, and approximately 7.9% sits in the top ten. Study conclusions and caveats: It was the long-lived donors that had more naive CD4+ cells and higher diversity than aged donors. Roughly linear age-related decline in beta diversity appeared, significant by age approximately 40.

CDR1 and CDR2 from the germline V gene are SEHNR and FQNEAQ (reference sequence). The CDR3 is 12 residues long. Of note for this clonotype: As yet, its antigen is unknown. The junction and the germline gene differ at one end; a read error may be behind it.

This sequence originates from a young woman in good health. Sample: blood. The gene calls are TRBV7-9 and TRBJ1-2; D ambiguous. The CDR3 DNA follows: TGTGCCAGCAGCTTAGGTAGCTATGGCTACGCCTTC. Protein: CASSLGSYGYAF.